What follows describes a single T cell receptor beta chain. Assay used: immunoSEQ multiplex PCR; TCRdb lists only in-frame clones, some missing. Among around 50,000 clones, more than 70% were seen once, and the ten largest hold 2.2%. The sample is drawn from a study of blood T cell repertoires in COVID-19. The CDR3 sequence is 14 residues long. Germline CDR1 is SEHNR and CDR2 is FQNEAQ (reference sequence). The ends lost 5 bases at V and 4 bases at J; junction bases unmatched: 5. The receptor was isolated from a human donor in a cohort sampled during active COVID-19. This chain uses TRBV7-9 with TRBJ2-5; TRBD2 matches at 9 bases. The source material was peripheral blood. CDR3 loop: CASSPGLAIETQYF. The CDR3 DNA sequence: TGTGCCAGCAGCCCCGGACTAGCGATAGAGACCCAGTACTTC. The complete variable domain, with remaining parts taken from reference TRBV7-9 and TRBJ2-5, reads DTGVSQNPRHKITKRGQNVTFRCDPISEHNRLYWYRQTLGQGPEFLTYFQNEAQLEKSRLLSDRFSAERPKGSFSTLEIQRTEQGDSAMYLCASSPGLAIETQYFGPGTRLLVL.